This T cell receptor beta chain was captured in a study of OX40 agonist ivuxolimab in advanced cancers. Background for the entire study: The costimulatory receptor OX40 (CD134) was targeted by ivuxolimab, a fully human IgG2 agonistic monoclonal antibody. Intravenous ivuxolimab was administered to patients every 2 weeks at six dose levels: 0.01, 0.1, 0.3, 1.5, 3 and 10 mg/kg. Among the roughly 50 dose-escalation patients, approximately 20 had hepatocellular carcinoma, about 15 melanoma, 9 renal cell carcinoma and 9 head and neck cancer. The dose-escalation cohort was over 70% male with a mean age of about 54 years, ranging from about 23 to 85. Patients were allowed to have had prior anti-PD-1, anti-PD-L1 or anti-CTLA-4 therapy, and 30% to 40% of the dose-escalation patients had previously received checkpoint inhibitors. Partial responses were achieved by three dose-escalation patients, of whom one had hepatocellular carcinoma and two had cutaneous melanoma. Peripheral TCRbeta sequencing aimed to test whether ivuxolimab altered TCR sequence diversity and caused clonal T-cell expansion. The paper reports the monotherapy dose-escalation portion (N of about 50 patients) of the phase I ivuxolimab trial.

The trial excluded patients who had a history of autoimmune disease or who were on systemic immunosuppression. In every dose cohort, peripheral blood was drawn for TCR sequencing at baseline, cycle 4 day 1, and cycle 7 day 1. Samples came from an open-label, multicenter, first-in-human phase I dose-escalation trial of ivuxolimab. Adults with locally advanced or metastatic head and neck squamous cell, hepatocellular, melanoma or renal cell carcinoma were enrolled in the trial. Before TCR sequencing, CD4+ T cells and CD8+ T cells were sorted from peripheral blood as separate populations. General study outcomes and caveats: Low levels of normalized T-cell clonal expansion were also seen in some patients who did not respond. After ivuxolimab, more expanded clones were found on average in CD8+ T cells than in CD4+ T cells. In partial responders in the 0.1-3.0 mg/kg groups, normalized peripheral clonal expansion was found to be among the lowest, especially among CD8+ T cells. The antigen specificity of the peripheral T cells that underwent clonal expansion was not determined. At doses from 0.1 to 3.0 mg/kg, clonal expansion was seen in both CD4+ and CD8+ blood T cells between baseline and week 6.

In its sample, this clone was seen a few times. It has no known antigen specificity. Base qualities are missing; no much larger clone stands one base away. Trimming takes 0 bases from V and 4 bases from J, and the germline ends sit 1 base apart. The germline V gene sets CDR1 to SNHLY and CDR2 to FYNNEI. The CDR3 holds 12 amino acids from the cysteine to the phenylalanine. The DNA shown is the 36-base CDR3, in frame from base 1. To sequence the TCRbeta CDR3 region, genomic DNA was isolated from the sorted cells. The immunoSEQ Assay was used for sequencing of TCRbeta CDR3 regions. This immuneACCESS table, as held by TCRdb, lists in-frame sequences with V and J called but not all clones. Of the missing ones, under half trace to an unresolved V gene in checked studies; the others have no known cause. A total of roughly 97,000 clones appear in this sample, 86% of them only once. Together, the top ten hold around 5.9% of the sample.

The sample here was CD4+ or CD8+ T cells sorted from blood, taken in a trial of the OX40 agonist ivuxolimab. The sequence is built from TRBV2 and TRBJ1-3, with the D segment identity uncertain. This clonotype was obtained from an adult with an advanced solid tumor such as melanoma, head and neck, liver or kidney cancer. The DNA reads TGTGCCAGCAGTGAAGCCGGAAACACCATATATTTT. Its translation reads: CASSEAGNTIYF.